A single sample gave rise to the 16 T cell receptor beta chains below, sequenced in a study of regulatory T cells in long-lasting Graves disease. Stated time point: newly diagnosed GD, antithyroid drugs for less than 3 months. The TCR library used RNA extracted from PBMCs. Building of the TCR beta libraries involved iRepertoire HTBI primers and Arm-PCR of CDR3 regions. TCRdb ran MiXCR on the multiplex PCR reads and lists one entry per CDR3 protein. In the table there are over 500,000 distinct CDR3 sequences, roughly 16% of which are singletons. These data also featured in a second study, about T cells in Graves' hyperthyroidism and ophthalmopathy.

The sample was peripheral blood mononuclear cells (PBMCs), taken at new diagnosis, from a patient treated with antithyroid drugs. The receptor source for this set is a man aged 18 to 29 with Graves disease.

V and J are TRBV4-1 and TRBJ2-3; D gene unclear. The V gene's germline CDR1 is MGHRA and CDR2 YSYEKL. The CDR3 is 15 residues long. V was shortened by 5 bases and J by 4 bases, with 16 bases between the two germline ends. The DNA of the CDR3 is TGCGCCAGCAGCTATTCTAACGGGTCCCCAGATACGCAGTATTTT. Translated, it gives CASSYSNGSPDTQYF.

The sample holds a few counts of this clonotype. V is TRBV19 and J is TRBJ1-5, with unresolved D. This CDR3 comprises 15 residues. From germline, CDR1 is LNHDA and CDR2 SQIVND (reference sequence). The V and J ends lost 3 bases and 2 bases respectively, with 11 bases between them. This chain's CDR3 is CASSIKSGGNQPQHF. CDR3 nucleotide sequence: TGTGCCAGTAGTATCAAAAGTGGGGGCAATCAGCCCCAGCATTTT.

V usage is TRBV11-1 and J usage is TRBJ1-2; 7 bases are shared with TRBD1. The CDR3 spans 13 residues. Unmatched junction bases numbered 6, after V lost 5 bases and J lost 6 bases. Germline V gives CDR1 SGHAT, CDR2 FQDESV (reference sequence). In nucleotides, the CDR3 is TGTGCCAGCAGCCGACAGGGTTGGGATGGCTACACCTTC. It is translated as CASSRQGWDGYTF.

This chain links TRBV27 with TRBJ1-5, with 7 bases aligning to TRBD1. Germline CDR1 is MNHEY and CDR2 is SMNVEV (reference sequence). This CDR3 is 14 amino acids long. The V segment lost 5 bases and the J segment 4 bases; nucleotides outside the gene matches: 5. CDR3 region: CASSPGQANQPQHF. The CDR3 bases are TGTGCCAGCAGTCCCGGACAGGCGAATCAGCCCCAGCATTTT.

This clonotype was observed a few times. This chain uses TRBV3-1 with TRBJ2-7, with D perhaps TRBD2 (5 bases). V was trimmed by 4 bases and J by 2 bases, leaving 12 bases between them. CDR3 size: 14 residues. Germline V gives CDR1 LGHDT, CDR2 YNNKEL (reference sequence). Here the CDR3 DNA reads TGTGCCAGCAGCCTTTCACTAGGCCCCTACGAGCAGTACTTC. Amino acid sequence: CASSLSLGPYEQYF.

There are a few counts of this clonotype. The V and J genes are TRBV19 and TRBJ2-3, with a weak D call TRBD1 (5 bases). The DNA end lines up better with TRBJ1-1; the J call may be wrong. CDR1 and CDR2 from the germline V gene are LNHDA and SQIVND (reference sequence). The CDR3 is 15 amino acids. The CDR3 loop is CASSIMGPRRGRAFF. CDR3 bases: TGTGCCAGTAGTATAATGGGGCCCAGAAGAGGACGAGCTTTCTTT.

This clonotype showed up many times. The chain combines TRBV2 with TRBJ2-2, with a weak D call TRBD1 (6 bases). V shed 7 bases and J shed 1 base, with 16 bases lying between them. The CDR3 extends over 16 amino acids. Germline CDR1 and CDR2: SNHLY and FYNNEI. The CDR3 loop reads CASTITRDKNTGELFF. The DNA of the CDR3 is TGTGCCAGCACCATAACCCGGGACAAGAACACCGGGGAGCTGTTTTTT.

This clonotype was seen repeatedly, ten times or more. This sequence joins TRBV9 and TRBJ2-3; perhaps D is TRBD1 or TRBD2 (6 bases each). CDR1 is SGDLS, CDR2 YYNGEE, per germline. This CDR3 contains 17 residues. Trimming removed 4 bases from V and 1 base from J, with 19 bases in between. The CDR3 loop reads CASSPRGPASGTDTQYF. CDR3 coding DNA: TGTGCCAGCAGCCCCCGGGGGCCCGCTTCAGGCACAGATACGCAGTATTTT.

V and J are TRBV13 and TRBJ2-7; 10 bases match TRBD2. The CDR3 runs 16 residues. V was pared by 5 bases and J by 9 bases, with 16 bases of the junction left unmatched. Germline V CDR1 and CDR2: PRHDT, FYEKMQ (reference sequence). In DNA form, the CDR3 reads TGTGCCAGCAGCACCCGATTTAGCGGGAGGACAGATTGGCAGTACTTC. Its protein is CASSTRFSGRTDWQYF.

To note about this clonotype: One junction end disagrees with the germline gene, perhaps due to a read error. The V and J genes are TRBV6-2 or TRBV6-3 and TRBJ2-3; D gene ambiguous. The CDR3 covers 15 residues. From germline, CDR1 is MNHEY and CDR2 SVGEGT. CDR3 sequence: CASSFGASRTDTQNF. The CDR3 DNA sequence: TGTGCCAGCAGTTTCGGCGCGTCCCGCACAGATACGCAGAATTTT.

This rearrangement joins TRBV19 to TRBJ1-5; D might be TRBD1 (6 bases). Germline V gene data show CDR1 as LNHDA and CDR2 as SQIVND (reference sequence). The CDR3 has 14 residues. The V end lost 7 bases, the J end lost 6 bases, and 16 bases lay between the germline ends. CDR3: CASISQGHGQPQHF. CDR3 DNA sequence: TGTGCCAGTATCTCCCAGGGGCACGGTCAGCCCCAGCATTTT.

The chain uses TRBV5-4 and TRBJ2-7; 10 bases map to TRBD1. Germline trimming cut 4 bases from V and 3 bases from J; bases unmatched to any gene: 4. CDR3 length equals 14 residues. Germline values: CDR1 SGHNT, CDR2 YYREEE (reference sequence). CDR3: CASSRGQGLYEQYF. The CDR3 DNA follows: TGTGCCAGCAGCAGGGGACAGGGGCTCTACGAGCAGTACTTC.

This clonotype showed up many times. V gene TRBV12-3 or TRBV12-4 combines with J gene TRBJ1-1; tentative D call: TRBD1 (5 bases). The CDR3 covers 14 residues. Trimming took off 3 bases at V and 1 base at J, with 9 bases between the two ends. DNA for the CDR3: TGTGCCAGCAGTTTCACGACAGCGAACACTGAAGCTTTCTTT. Translation: CASSFTTANTEAFF.

This clonotype was counted a few times. The gene calls are TRBV5-1 and TRBJ1-1; D is perhaps TRBD1 (5 bases). V dropped 4 bases and J dropped 8 bases, with 15 bases sitting between them. CDR3 length: 13 residues. Looked up from germline, CDR1 is SGHRS and CDR2 is YFSETQ. The CDR3 protein is CASSGSPGVEAFF. In DNA form, the CDR3 reads TGCGCCAGCAGCGGCTCGCCGGGGGTCGAAGCTTTCTTT.

This clonotype was counted many times. CDR3 bases: TGTGCCAGCACCGAAAAAAGGGACAGCACCGGGGAGCTGTTTTTT. Protein: CASTEKRDSTGELFF. The chain carries TRBV12-3 or TRBV12-4 and TRBJ2-2; 7 bases align to TRBD1. CDR3 length: 15 amino acids. V shed 7 bases, J shed 4 bases, and the junction held 9 bases outside the gene matches.

This clonotype has more than one count but fewer than ten. The V call is TRBV12-3 or TRBV12-4, the J call TRBJ1-5; 7 nucleotides line up with TRBD1. This CDR3 is 16 amino acids long. The trim removed 6 bases at V and 0 bases at J, leaving 8 bases unmatched. The chain's CDR3 is CASRGTGDVSNQPQHF. CDR3 DNA: TGTGCCAGCAGGGGTACAGGGGACGTTAGCAATCAGCCCCAGCATTTT.